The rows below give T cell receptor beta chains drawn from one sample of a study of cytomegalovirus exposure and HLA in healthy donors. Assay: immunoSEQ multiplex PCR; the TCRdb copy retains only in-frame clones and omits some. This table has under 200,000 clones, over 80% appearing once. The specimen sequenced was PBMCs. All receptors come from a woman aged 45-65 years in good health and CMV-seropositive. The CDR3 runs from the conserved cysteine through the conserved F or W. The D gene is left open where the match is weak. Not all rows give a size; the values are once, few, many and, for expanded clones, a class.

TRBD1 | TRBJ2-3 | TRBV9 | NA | CASSALQGEGTDTQYF | TGTGCCAGCAGCGCCCTACAGGGGGAGGGCACAGATACGCAGTATTTT
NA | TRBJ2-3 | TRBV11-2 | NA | CASSGRGAREDTQYF | TGTGCCAGCAGCGGCCGGGGGGCCCGGGAGGATACGCAGTATTTT
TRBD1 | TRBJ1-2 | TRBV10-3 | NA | CAVRQGAESNGYTF | TGTGCCGTGCGTCAGGGGGCCGAGAGCAATGGCTACACCTTC
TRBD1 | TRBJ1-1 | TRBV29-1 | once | CSAVDRGPNTEAFF | TGCAGCGCTGTGGACAGGGGGCCGAACACTGAAGCTTTCTTT
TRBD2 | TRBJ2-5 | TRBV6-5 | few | CASSTGTSGETQYF | TGTGCCAGCAGTACCGGGACTAGCGGAGAGACCCAGTACTTC
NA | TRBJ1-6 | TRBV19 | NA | CATSSYNSPLHF | TGTGCCACCTCTAGCTATAATTCACCCCTCCACTTT
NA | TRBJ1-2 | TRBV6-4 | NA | CASSDSIYGGYTF | TGTGCCAGCAGTGACTCGATTTATGGCGGCTACACCTTC
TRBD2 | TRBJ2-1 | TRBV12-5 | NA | CASGLGLTSGFYNEQFF | TGTGCTAGTGGTTTAGGACTTACTAGCGGGTTCTACAATGAGCAGTTCTTC
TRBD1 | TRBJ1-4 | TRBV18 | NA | CASSPNPLTGWTTATNEKLFF | TGTGCCAGCTCACCGAACCCCCTGACAGGGTGGACGACCGCAACTAATGAAAAACTGTTTTTT
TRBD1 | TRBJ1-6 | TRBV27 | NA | CASSFFGTGRLNSPLHF | TGTGCCAGCAGTTTTTTCGGGACAGGGAGGCTCAATTCACCCCTCCACTTT
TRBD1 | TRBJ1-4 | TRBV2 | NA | CASSWRQGVDEKLFF | TGTGCCAGCAGTTGGAGGCAGGGGGTCGACGAAAAACTGTTTTTT
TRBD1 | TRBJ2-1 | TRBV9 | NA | CASSVPGGRDNEQFF | TGTGCCAGCAGCGTTCCAGGGGGCAGGGACAATGAGCAGTTCTTC
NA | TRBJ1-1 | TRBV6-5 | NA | CASSYTGPTEAFF | TGTGCCAGCAGTTACACAGGACCCACTGAAGCTTTCTTT
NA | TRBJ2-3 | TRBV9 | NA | CASSVTGNTDTQYF | TGTGCCAGCAGCGTCACCGGGAACACAGATACGCAGTATTTT
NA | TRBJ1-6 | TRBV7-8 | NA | CASSRYRFPAHSDSPLHF | TGTGCCAGCAGCCGTTATAGATTCCCCGCTCATTCGGATTCACCCCTCCACTTT
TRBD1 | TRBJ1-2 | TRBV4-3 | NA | CASSPGQGSYGYTF | TGCGCCAGCAGCCCTGGACAGGGAAGCTATGGCTACACCTTC
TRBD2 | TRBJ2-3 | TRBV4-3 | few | CASSQDRALAGDTQYF | TGCGCCAGCAGCCAAGATCGGGCGCTAGCGGGAGATACGCAGTATTTT
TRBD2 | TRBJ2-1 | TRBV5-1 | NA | CASSPGGGDNEQFF | TGCGCCAGCAGCCCGGGGGGGGGAGACAATGAGCAGTTCTTC
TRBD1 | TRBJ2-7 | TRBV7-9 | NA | CASSLIGGQGNYEQYF | TGTGCCAGCAGCTTAATTGGAGGACAGGGGAACTACGAGCAGTACTTC
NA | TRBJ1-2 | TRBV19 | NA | CASSIGQFYGYTF | TGTGCCAGTAGTATCGGACAGTTCTATGGCTACACCTTC
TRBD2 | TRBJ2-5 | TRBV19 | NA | CASSVGLAGGSGETQYF | TGTGCCAGTAGTGTGGGACTAGCGGGAGGCTCGGGAGAGACCCAGTACTTC
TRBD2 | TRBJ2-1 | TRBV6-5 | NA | CASRWGGTNNEQFF | TGTGCCAGCAGATGGGGGGGGACTAACAATGAGCAGTTCTTC
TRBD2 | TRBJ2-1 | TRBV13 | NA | CAKLSGRVGSGQFF | TGTGCCAAATTGAGCGGGAGGGTTGGGAGCGGGCAGTTCTTC
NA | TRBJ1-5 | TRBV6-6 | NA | CASSYSEYSNQPQHF | TGTGCCAGCAGTTACTCCGAGTATAGCAATCAGCCCCAGCATTTT
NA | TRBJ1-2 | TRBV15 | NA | CATSRTASNYGYTF | TGTGCCACCAGCAGGACAGCCTCTAACTATGGCTACACCTTC
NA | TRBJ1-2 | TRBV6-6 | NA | CASSYSTANYGYTF | TGTGCCAGCAGTTACTCTACAGCTAACTATGGCTACACCTTC
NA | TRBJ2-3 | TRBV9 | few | CASSAGTSTDTQYF | TGTGCCAGCAGCGCTGGGACTAGCACAGATACGCAGTATTTT
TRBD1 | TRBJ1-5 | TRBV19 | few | CASTVVWTGVDQPQHF | TGTGCCAGTACCGTAGTATGGACAGGGGTCGATCAGCCCCAGCATTTT
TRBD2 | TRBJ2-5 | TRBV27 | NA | CASSLLLAGGPSETQYF | TGTGCCAGCAGTTTGCTTCTAGCGGGAGGGCCATCTGAGACCCAGTACTTC
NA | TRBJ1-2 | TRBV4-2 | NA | CASSQGVGLAIDSYTF | TGTGCCAGCAGCCAAGGAGTTGGGTTGGCCATCGACAGCTACACCTTC
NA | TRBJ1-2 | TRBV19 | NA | CASRQTGPASYGYTF | TGTGCCAGTAGACAGACAGGACCCGCCAGCTATGGCTACACCTTC
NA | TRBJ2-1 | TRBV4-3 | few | CASSQGTPGQSIVGQFF | TGCGCCAGCAGCCAAGGAACACCGGGACAAAGTATAGTAGGGCAGTTCTTC
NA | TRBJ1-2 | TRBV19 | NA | CASTQDPGGYTF | TGTGCCTCAACCCAGGACCCGGGGGGCTACACCTTC
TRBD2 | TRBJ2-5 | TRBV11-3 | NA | CASSSGTSGIETQYF | TGTGCCAGCAGCTCGGGGACTAGCGGGATAGAGACCCAGTACTTC
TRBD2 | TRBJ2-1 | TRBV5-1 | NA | CASRGGSSYNEQFF | TGCGCCAGCCGCGGGGGTAGCTCCTACAATGAGCAGTTCTTC
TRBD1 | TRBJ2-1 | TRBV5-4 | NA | CASSPDRNNEQFF | TGTGCCAGCAGCCCGGACAGGAACAATGAGCAGTTCTTC
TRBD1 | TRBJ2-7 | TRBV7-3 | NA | CASSTTGGRQEQYF | TGTGCCAGCAGCACTACAGGGGGCCGTCAAGAGCAGTACTTC
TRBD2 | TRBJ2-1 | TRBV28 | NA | CASSPLRVAGVYWYEQFF | TGTGCCAGCAGTCCCTTGAGGGTAGCGGGAGTATATTGGTATGAGCAGTTCTTC
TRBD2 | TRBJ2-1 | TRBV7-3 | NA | CARPLRGVSYNEQFF | TGTGCCAGGCCTCTCCGGGGGGTGTCCTACAATGAGCAGTTCTTC
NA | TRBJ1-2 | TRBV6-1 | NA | CASGSGGTSPYGYTF | TGTGCCAGCGGTTCCGGGGGTACTTCCCCCTATGGCTACACCTTC
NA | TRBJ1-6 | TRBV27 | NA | CASSLNPPEVGGSPLHF | TGTGCCAGCAGTCTTAACCCTCCCGAGGTTGGAGGTTCACCCCTCCACTTT
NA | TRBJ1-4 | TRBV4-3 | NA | CASSPSGPNEKLFF | TGCGCCAGCAGCCCCAGCGGGCCCAATGAAAAACTGTTTTTT
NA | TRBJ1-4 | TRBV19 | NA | CASSRTGSTNEKLFF | TGTGCCAGTAGTCGTACAGGGTCAACTAATGAAAAACTGTTTTTT
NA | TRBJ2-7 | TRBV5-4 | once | CASSLGRPKSAYEQYF | TGTGCCAGCAGCTTAGGAAGGCCTAAAAGCGCATACGAGCAGTACTTC
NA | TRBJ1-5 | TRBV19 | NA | CASSMEGRQPQHF | TGTGCCAGTAGTATGGAGGGGCGGCAGCCCCAGCATTTT
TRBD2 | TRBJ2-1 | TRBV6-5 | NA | CASRTSGTSLIEQFF | TGTGCCAGCAGAACATCCGGGACTAGTTTGATTGAGCAGTTCTTC
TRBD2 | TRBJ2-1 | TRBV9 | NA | CASSVGGRVYNEQFF | TGTGCCAGCAGCGTAGGCGGGAGGGTCTACAATGAGCAGTTCTTC
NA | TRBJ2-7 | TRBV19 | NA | CASKRGIGDSYEQYF | TGTGCCAGTAAACGGGGGATCGGGGATAGCTACGAGCAGTACTTC
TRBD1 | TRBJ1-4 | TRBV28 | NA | CAREEGAREKLFF | TGTGCCAGAGAGGAGGGGGCGCGGGAAAAACTGTTTTTT
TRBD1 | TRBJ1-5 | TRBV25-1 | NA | CASSEYWTGRAQPQHF | TGTGCCAGCAGTGAATATTGGACAGGGAGGGCTCAGCCCCAGCATTTT
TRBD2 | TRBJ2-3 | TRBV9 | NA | CASSPGLRSGDTQYF | TGTGCCAGCAGCCCGGGACTACGAAGTGGAGATACGCAGTATTTT
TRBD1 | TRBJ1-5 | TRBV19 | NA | CASLPTGQGDQPQHF | TGTGCCAGTCTTCCTACGGGACAGGGAGATCAGCCCCAGCATTTT
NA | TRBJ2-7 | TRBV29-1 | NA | CSVEDRGYEQYF | TGCAGCGTTGAAGATCGGGGTTACGAGCAGTACTTC